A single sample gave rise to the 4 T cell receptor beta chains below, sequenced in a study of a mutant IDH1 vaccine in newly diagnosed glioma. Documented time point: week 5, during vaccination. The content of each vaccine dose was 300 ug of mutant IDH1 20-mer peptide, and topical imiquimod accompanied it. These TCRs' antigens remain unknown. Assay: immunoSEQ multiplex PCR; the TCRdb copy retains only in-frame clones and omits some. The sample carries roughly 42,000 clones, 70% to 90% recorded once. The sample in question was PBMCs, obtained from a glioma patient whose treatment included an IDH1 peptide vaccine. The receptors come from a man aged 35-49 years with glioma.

This CDR3 reads CASSFQYVSGNTIYF. The CDR3 nucleotides are TGTGCCAGCAGCTTTCAGTACGTCTCTGGAAACACCATATATTTT. This sequence joins TRBV11-2 and TRBJ1-3; no firm D call. The CDR3 is 15 amino acids. Germline V gene lookup returns CDR1 SGHAT and CDR2 FQNNGV. Trimming pared 3 bases from V and 0 bases from J, leaving 9 bases between.

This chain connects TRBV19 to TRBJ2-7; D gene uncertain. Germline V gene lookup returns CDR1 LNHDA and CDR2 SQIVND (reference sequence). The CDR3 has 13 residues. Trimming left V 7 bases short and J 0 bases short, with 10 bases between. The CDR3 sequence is CASKELNSYEQYF. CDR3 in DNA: TGTGCCAGTAAAGAGCTCAACTCCTACGAGCAGTACTTC.

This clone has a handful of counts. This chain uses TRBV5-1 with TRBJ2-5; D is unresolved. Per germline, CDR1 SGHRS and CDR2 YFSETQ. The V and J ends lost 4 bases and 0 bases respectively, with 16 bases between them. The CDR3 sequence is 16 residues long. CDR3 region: CASSPASTPYQETQYF. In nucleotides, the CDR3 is TGCGCCAGCAGCCCCGCGTCGACCCCGTACCAAGAGACCCAGTACTTC.

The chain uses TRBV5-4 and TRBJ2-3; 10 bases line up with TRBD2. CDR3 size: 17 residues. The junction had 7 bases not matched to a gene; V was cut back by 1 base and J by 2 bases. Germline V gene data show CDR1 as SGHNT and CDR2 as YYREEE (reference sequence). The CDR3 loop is CASSLMASGGYTDTQYF. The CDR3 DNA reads TGTGCCAGCAGCTTGATGGCTAGCGGGGGTTACACAGATACGCAGTATTTT.